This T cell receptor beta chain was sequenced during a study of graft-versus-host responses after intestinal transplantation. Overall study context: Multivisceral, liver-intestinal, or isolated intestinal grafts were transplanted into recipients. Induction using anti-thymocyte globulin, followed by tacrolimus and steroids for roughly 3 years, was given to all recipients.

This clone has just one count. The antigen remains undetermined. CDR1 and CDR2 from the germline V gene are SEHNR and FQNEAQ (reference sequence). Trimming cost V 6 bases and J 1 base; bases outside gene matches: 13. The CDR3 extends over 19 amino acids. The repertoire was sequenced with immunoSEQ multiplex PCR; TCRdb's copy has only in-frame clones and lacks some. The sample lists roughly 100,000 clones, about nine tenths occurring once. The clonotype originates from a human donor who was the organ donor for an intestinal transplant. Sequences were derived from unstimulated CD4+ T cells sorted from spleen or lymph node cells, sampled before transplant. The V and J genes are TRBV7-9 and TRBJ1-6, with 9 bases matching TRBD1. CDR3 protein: CASSLAGTGIRSYNSPLHF. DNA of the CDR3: TGTGCCAGCAGTCTAGCCGGGACAGGGATTCGGTCCTATAATTCACCCCTCCACTTT.